Listed below are T cell receptor beta chains from one sample, sequenced in a study of blood T cell repertoires in COVID-19. Data came from immunoSEQ multiplex PCR; TCRdb stores just in-frame clones and leaves some out. Of about 86,000 clones listed, approximately 80% were seen once; the top ten hold 3.4%. Sequencing was performed on peripheral blood. Receptors originate from a man aged 50 to 59 with acute or convalescent COVID-19. Both conserved end residues are part of each CDR3. D genes are given only for firm matches. Clone size is shown for a subset of rows, as once, few, many or a class of expanded clone.

-	-	14	TRBV13	TRBJ2-3	CASSIRESTDTQYF	TGTGCCAGCAGCATTAGAGAAAGCACAGATACGCAGTATTTT
-	-	13	TRBV10-1	TRBJ2-7	CASSPGKTYEQYF	TGCGCCAGCTCACCTGGCAAAACCTACGAGCAGTACTTC
-	TRBD2	13	TRBV27	TRBJ2-1	CASSLGGRAEQFF	TGTGCCAGCAGCCTCGGCGGGAGGGCTGAGCAGTTCTTC
-	-	13	TRBV6-5	TRBJ2-7	CASIKRGATEQYF	TGTGCCAGCATAAAGAGAGGAGCGACCGAGCAGTACTTC
-	TRBD2	14	TRBV30	TRBJ2-4	CAWGKGLAPNIQYF	TGTGCCTGGGGAAAGGGACTAGCCCCAAACATTCAGTACTTC
-	TRBD1	18	TRBV3-1/TRBV3-2	TRBJ2-6	CASSADRAPHSGANVLTF	TGTGCCAGCAGCGCGGACAGGGCCCCTCACTCTGGGGCCAACGTCCTGACTTTC
once	-	13	TRBV3-1/TRBV3-2	TRBJ2-1	CASSADSHNEQFF	TGTGCCAGCAGCGCGGACAGCCACAATGAGCAGTTCTTC
few	-	15	TRBV4-2	TRBJ2-7	CASSQAYDSSYEQYF	TGTGCCAGCAGCCAGGCCTACGACAGCTCCTACGAGCAGTACTTC
-	TRBD2	16	TRBV6-2/TRBV6-3	TRBJ2-7	CASSYPVGTTYYEQYF	TGTGCCAGCAGTTACCCCGTCGGGACTACATACTACGAGCAGTACTTC
-	-	11	TRBV24-1	TRBJ2-5	CATSDLETQYF	TGTGCCACCAGTGATCTGGAGACCCAGTACTTC
few	-	10	TRBV20-1	TRBJ2-5	CSAAGLTKDF	TGCAGTGCTGCGGGCCTTACTAAGGACTTC
once	TRBD1	13	TRBV12-3/TRBV12-4	TRBJ2-7	CASRNTGVAEQYF	TGTGCCAGCAGGAATACAGGGGTCGCCGAGCAGTACTTC
-	TRBD1	12	TRBV19	TRBJ1-2	CASKDRGDGYTF	TGTGCCAGTAAAGACAGGGGAGACGGCTACACCTTC
-	TRBD2	15	TRBV7-2	TRBJ2-7	CASSPTSGISYEQYF	TGTGCCAGCAGTCCGACTAGCGGGATCTCCTACGAGCAGTACTTC
-	-	14	TRBV11-2	TRBJ1-6	CASSSSSYNSPLHF	TGTGCCAGCAGCAGTAGCTCCTATAATTCACCCCTCCACTTT
-	TRBD1	18	TRBV5-1	TRBJ2-1	CASSLGTGSSSSYNEQFF	TGCGCCAGCAGCTTAGGGACAGGCTCATCGAGCTCCTACAATGAGCAGTTCTTC
-	TRBD2	16	TRBV30	TRBJ2-1	CAWTFGTSGGYNEQFF	TGTGCCTGGACCTTCGGGACTAGCGGGGGTTACAATGAGCAGTTCTTC
-	-	14	TRBV7-2	TRBJ2-1	CASSGAGRHNEQFF	TGTGCCAGTTCTGGGGCGGGACGGCACAATGAGCAGTTCTTC
few	-	14	TRBV5-1	TRBJ1-1	CASSPPSRASEAFF	TGCGCCAGCAGCCCACCCAGCAGGGCCTCTGAAGCTTTCTTT
-	TRBD1	15	TRBV9	TRBJ2-2	CASSVGQGAVGELFF	TGTGCCAGCAGCGTGGGACAGGGAGCTGTCGGGGAGCTGTTTTTT
-	-	16	TRBV5-1	TRBJ2-1	CASSRSGTASHNEQFF	TGCGCCAGCAGCCGGTCCGGGACTGCGTCCCACAATGAGCAGTTCTTC
-	-	16	TRBV7-3	TRBJ2-2	CASSPGGGSGTGELFF	TGTGCCAGCAGCCCAGGGGGTGGCAGCGGGACCGGGGAGCTGTTTTTT
-	-	14	TRBV7-3	TRBJ2-3	CASSFGSSADTQYF	TGTGCCAGCAGCTTCGGGAGCAGCGCAGATACGCAGTATTTT
-	-	13	TRBV19	TRBJ2-1	CASSSTGIGEQFF	TGTGCCAGTAGTTCCACAGGGATAGGGGAGCAGTTCTTC
-	TRBD2	13	TRBV6-5	TRBJ2-5	CASSPDWGGTQYF	TGTGCCAGCAGTCCGGACTGGGGGGGGACCCAGTACTTC
-	-	15	TRBV30	TRBJ1-1	CAWRPIDRSNTEAFF	TGTGCCTGGAGACCAATTGACAGATCGAACACTGAAGCTTTCTTT
-	-	14	TRBV5-1	TRBJ2-7	CASSLTGDGYEQYF	TGCGCCAGCAGCTTGACGGGGGACGGCTACGAGCAGTACTTC
-	-	13	TRBV12-3/TRBV12-4	TRBJ2-5	CASSPGRQRDQYF	TGTGCCAGCAGCCCAGGACGGCAGAGGGACCAGTACTTC